One sample yielded the 5 T cell receptor beta chains listed below, sequenced in a study of shared clonotypes between healthy human individuals. Assay used: immunoSEQ multiplex PCR; TCRdb lists only in-frame clones, some missing. Among 850,000 to 1,100,000 clones, 60% to 80% were seen once, and the ten largest hold roughly 0.83%. The material sequenced was memory CD4+ T cells from PBMCs. Subset of the sample: CD45RA-negative fraction. The receptors shown here come from a young man in good health. Some clones in this sample may be carry-over from other donors' samples.

This chain joins TRBV28 and TRBJ2-7; weak D call: TRBD2 (6 bases). The CDR3 sequence is 13 residues long. Trimming took 7 bases from V and 6 from J, leaving 16 bases between them. Germline CDR1 is MDHEN and CDR2 is SYDVKM. CDR3 residues: CASISSAGLEQYF. The CDR3 bases are TGTGCCAGCATCTCTAGCGCCGGCCTCGAGCAGTACTTC.

This chain links TRBV5-1 with TRBJ2-7; 8 nucleotides agree with TRBD1. In germline, CDR1 is SGHRS, CDR2 YFSETQ. The CDR3 length is 15 residues. With V trimmed by 4 bases and J by 0 bases, 6 bases remained unmatched. The CDR3: CASSRQGSNSYEQYF. The CDR3 nucleotides are TGCGCCAGCAGCCGACAGGGGTCTAACTCCTACGAGCAGTACTTC.

The J gene is TRBJ2-5, the V gene TRBV11-1, with TRBD2 identical over 11 bases. J lost 1 base, V lost 5 bases, and 6 bases had no gene match. CDR3 length equals 16 residues. Germline V gene data show CDR1 as SGHAT and CDR2 as FQDESV (reference sequence). The CDR3 loop reads CASSKTTSGVQETQYF. The CDR3 coding sequence is TGTGCCAGCAGCAAAACGACTAGCGGGGTCCAAGAGACCCAGTACTTC.

The V call is TRBV19, the J call TRBJ2-7; 9 bases line up with TRBD1. V lost 4 bases and J lost 5; bases outside the gene matches: 9. Germline V gene sequence: CDR1 LNHDA, CDR2 SQIVND (reference sequence). This CDR3 spans 15 amino acids. CDR3 coding DNA: TGTGCCAGTAGTACCCGACAGGGGGTCTTCGACGAGCAGTACTTC. The encoded protein is CASSTRQGVFDEQYF.

This clone showed up many times. DNA of the CDR3: TGTGCCAGCAGTAAGTCCTACGAGCAGTACTTC. Protein: CASSKSYEQYF. The V call is TRBV7-9, the J call TRBJ2-7; D is undetermined. CDR1 SEHNR and CDR2 FQNEAQ come from the germline V gene (reference sequence). The CDR3 extends over 11 amino acids. Deletions cut 6 bases from V and 1 base from J, with 4 bases between.